The 23 T cell receptor beta chains reported below all come from one sample, sequenced in a study of technical replicates of blood from a handful of donors. Data came from immunoSEQ multiplex PCR; TCRdb stores just in-frame clones and leaves some out. Of roughly 14,000 clones listed, around four fifths are singletons. Specimen: PBMCs. Receptors were obtained from a human donor in good health.

The chain has TRBV4-1 and TRBJ1-4; D remains ambiguous. CDR1 and CDR2 (germline): MGHRA, YSYEKL. Trimming stripped 3 bases from V and 8 bases from J, with 13 bases between. There are 14 residues in the CDR3. In DNA, the CDR3 is TGCGCCAGCAGCCACTATGAGCCGGGGGAAAAACTGTTTTTT. Encoded protein: CASSHYEPGEKLFF.

Of note for this clone: One end of the junction fails to match germline, which may point to a read error. The chain joins TRBV7-8 to TRBJ1-2; D is unclear. CDR1 is SGHVS, CDR2 FQNEAQ, per germline. The CDR3 extends over 16 amino acids. CDR3 protein: CASSIAPSPLAYGYTF. The CDR3 DNA follows: TGTGCCAGCAGCATAGCCCCGTCCCCGCTAGCCTATGGCTACACCTTC.

This sequence joins TRBV28 and TRBJ2-7, with 7 bases lining up with TRBD1. CDR1 is MDHEN, CDR2 SYDVKM, per germline. There are 13 residues in the CDR3. J lost 3 bases, V lost 7 bases, and 6 bases had no gene match. In nucleotides, the CDR3 is TGTGCCAGCACGGGACAGACGAACTACGAGCAGTACTTC. Amino acids: CASTGQTNYEQYF.

The chain carries TRBV10-3 and TRBJ2-1, with D perhaps matching TRBD2 (5 bases). CDR3 length: 15 amino acids. From germline, CDR1 is ENHRY and CDR2 SYGVKD. Trimming cost V 8 bases and J 0 bases, with 14 bases left between them. CDR3 in amino acids: CAIQDGLSSYNEQFF. The CDR3 coding sequence is TGTGCCATCCAGGACGGACTGAGCTCCTACAATGAGCAGTTCTTC.

This clone was seen a single time. This sequence joins TRBV30 and TRBJ2-7; TRBD2 agrees at 11 bases. Trimming removed 0 bases from V and 0 bases from J; junction bases left unmatched: 4. Germline V gene sequence: CDR1 GTSNPN, CDR2 SVGIG (reference sequence). The CDR3 extends over 16 amino acids. The CDR3 loop reads CAWSVGLAGSSYEQYF. DNA of the CDR3: TGTGCCTGGAGTGTAGGACTAGCGGGTAGCTCCTACGAGCAGTACTTC. The complete variable domain, with remaining parts taken from reference TRBV30 and TRBJ2-7, reads SQTIHQWPATLVQPVGSPLSLECTVEGTSNPNLYWYRQAAGRGLQLLFYSVGIGQISSEVPQNLSASRPQDRQFILSSKKLLLSDSGFYLCAWSVGLAGSSYEQYFGPGTRLTVT.

The V call is TRBV7-8, the J call TRBJ2-7; 10 nucleotides agree with TRBD1. Germline values: CDR1 SGHVS, CDR2 FQNEAQ. Germline trimming cut 2 bases from V and 3 bases from J; bases unmatched to any gene: 13. The CDR3 covers 18 residues. The CDR3 sequence is CASSLIPPGTGVYYEQYF. Here the CDR3 DNA reads TGTGCCAGCAGCTTAATTCCGCCAGGGACAGGGGTTTACTACGAGCAGTACTTC.

A single count supports this clone. The chain carries TRBV5-6 and TRBJ1-2; D remains unclear. The V gene's germline CDR1 is SGHDT and CDR2 YYEEEE. V lost 1 base to trimming and J lost 8 bases, with 12 bases between them. The CDR3 totals 13 residues. The CDR3 region has the DNA TGTGCCAGCAGCTTGTCACAGAGAGGGGGCTACACCTTC. This translates into CASSLSQRGGYTF.

This chain uses TRBV11-3 with TRBJ2-7; D gene uncertain. This CDR3 spans 12 amino acids. V lost 5 bases, J lost 3 bases, and 8 bases lay in between. Germline CDR1 SGHNT, CDR2 YENEEA. The CDR3 is CASSPRIYEQYF. The CDR3, as DNA: TGTGCCAGCAGCCCTAGGATCTACGAGCAGTACTTC.

The chain recombines TRBV19 with TRBJ2-7; D is perhaps TRBD2 (5 bases). Between the trimmed V and J ends, which lost 0 bases and 3 bases, there was a span of 9 bases. The CDR3 totals 14 residues. Germline CDR1 LNHDA, CDR2 SQIVND (reference sequence). The CDR3 protein is CASSIDGEGYEQYF. CDR3 sequence (DNA): TGTGCCAGTAGTATAGACGGAGAGGGCTACGAGCAGTACTTC.

V usage is TRBV5-6 and J usage is TRBJ2-1; 7 bases agree with TRBD2. The ends lost 0 bases at V and 1 base at J; junction bases unmatched: 1. There are 15 residues in the CDR3. The germline gives CDR1 SGHDT, CDR2 YYEEEE. In DNA, the CDR3 is TGTGCCAGCAGCTTGGTTAGCGGGTCCTACAATGAGCAGTTCTTC. Its translation: CASSLVSGSYNEQFF.

The chain combines TRBV28 with TRBJ1-3; D is undetermined. The CDR3 length is 12 residues. With 6 bases removed from V and 1 base from J, the gap between germline ends came to 4 bases. Germline V gene data show CDR1 as MDHEN and CDR2 as SYDVKM. The chain's CDR3 is CASSRSGNTIYF. CDR3 bases: TGTGCCAGCAGCCGGTCTGGAAACACCATATATTTT.

This clone was seen once. The chain joins TRBV30 to TRBJ2-1; D is unresolved. V was pared by 0 bases and J by 4 bases, with 13 bases between. The CDR3 extends over 15 amino acids. Germline CDR1 is GTSNPN and CDR2 is SVGIG (reference sequence). CDR3 sequence: CAWSVATTLYNEQFF. Here the CDR3 DNA reads TGTGCCTGGAGTGTAGCGACGACTTTATACAATGAGCAGTTCTTC.

This clone was counted only a few times. The chain has TRBV27 and TRBJ2-7; possibly TRBD1 for D (6 bases). Germline-derived CDR1 and CDR2 are MNHEY and SMNVEV (reference sequence). The length of the CDR3 is 16 residues. V gave up 2 bases and J gave up 2 bases, with 16 bases separating them. Here the CDR3 DNA reads TGTGCCAGCAGTTTACGAGGGGAGACAGGAACCTACGAGCAGTACTTC. As protein: CASSLRGETGTYEQYF.

The chain employs TRBV5-1 and TRBJ2-7; maybe TRBD1 (5 bases). Trimming stripped 0 bases from V and 2 bases from J, with 12 bases between. CDR1 and CDR2 from the germline V gene are SGHRS and YFSETQ. This CDR3 comprises 15 residues. CDR3 protein: CASSLGTGDPYEQYF. DNA of the CDR3: TGCGCCAGCAGCTTGGGAACAGGCGACCCCTACGAGCAGTACTTC.

This rearrangement joins TRBV5-1 to TRBJ1-2; TRBD1 agrees at 10 bases. Trimming removed 4 bases from V and 2 bases from J; junction bases left unmatched: 8. The CDR3 sequence is 16 residues long. Germline V CDR1 and CDR2: SGHRS, YFSETQ. The CDR3 reads CASSKRTGGTNYGYTF. For the CDR3, the DNA is TGCGCCAGCAGCAAACGGACAGGGGGAACCAACTATGGCTACACCTTC.

V gene TRBV30 combines with J gene TRBJ2-2, with D possibly TRBD2 on 5 matching bases. Trimming removed 3 bases at V and 1 base at J, with 12 bases between. Germline CDR1 is GTSNPN and CDR2 is SVGIG (reference sequence). This CDR3 contains 15 residues. Here the CDR3 DNA reads TGTGCCTGGAGATTGTGGGAGAAGAACACCGGGGAGCTGTTTTTT. Its protein product is CAWRLWEKNTGELFF.

V usage is TRBV6-5 and J usage is TRBJ1-1; D gene unclear. V was cut by 2 bases and J by 5 bases, with 9 bases left in between. CDR1 is MNHEY and CDR2 is SVGAGI in the germline V gene. The CDR3 spans 13 residues. The CDR3 region has the DNA TGTGCCAGCAGTTACAATGACGGGACTGAAGCTTTCTTT. Its protein product is CASSYNDGTEAFF.

The genes are TRBV28 and TRBJ2-1; 9 nucleotides agree with TRBD2. This CDR3 contains 15 residues. J was trimmed by 7 bases and V by 0 bases; bases with no gene match: 4. CDR1 and CDR2 from the germline V gene are MDHEN and SYDVKM. CDR3 bases: TGTGCCAGCAGTTTATGGGCTAGCGGGGATAATGAGCAGTTCTTC. It encodes CASSLWASGDNEQFF.

The chain has TRBV2 and TRBJ2-3, with 8 bases fitting TRBD2. Germline CDR1 reads SNHLY; CDR2 reads FYNNEI. This CDR3 is 14 amino acids long. J was trimmed by 4 bases and V by 8 bases; bases with no gene match: 8. CDR3 protein: CASGDRGGADTQYF. As DNA, the CDR3 is TGTGCCAGCGGGGACCGGGGGGGGGCAGATACGCAGTATTTT.

This sequence joins TRBV10-2 and TRBJ2-3; the match to TRBD2 covers 7 bases. V shed 6 bases and J 0 bases; nucleotides not matched to a gene: 9. CDR1 is WSHSY, CDR2 SAAADI, per germline. The CDR3 has 16 residues. This CDR3 is CASRGLVDTSTDTQYF. DNA for the CDR3: TGCGCCAGCAGAGGACTAGTGGATACTAGCACAGATACGCAGTATTTT.

The rearrangement uses TRBV28 and TRBJ2-1; TRBD2 matches at 10 bases. With 3 bases clipped from V and 9 bases from J, the junction kept 8 bases outside the gene matches. The CDR3 totals 15 residues. Germline V CDR1 and CDR2: MDHEN, SYDVKM. The DNA for the CDR3 is TGTGCCAGCAGTTTTGGAGCGGGAGGGCCCGGTGAGCAGTTCTTC. Translation gives CASSFGAGGPGEQFF.

This clone was picked up one time. CDR3: CASSYSGAGNTIYF. The CDR3 DNA sequence: TGTGCCAGCAGTTACTCAGGGGCCGGAAACACCATATATTTT. The chain uses TRBV6-5 and TRBJ1-3; D possibly corresponds to TRBD1 (5 bases). This CDR3 is built from 14 residues. V lost 0 bases to trimming and J lost 4 bases, with 7 bases between them. The V gene's germline CDR1 is MNHEY and CDR2 SVGAGI.

The chain is built from TRBV4-2 and TRBJ2-1, with 9 bases matching TRBD2. Germline values: CDR1 LGHNA, CDR2 YNFKEQ. There are 18 residues in the CDR3. The V gene end was trimmed by 2 bases and the J gene end by 4 bases; junction bases not matched to a gene: 12. CDR3 DNA: TGTGCCAGCAGCCAAATAGCCGTAGCGGGAGTACGATACAATGAGCAGTTCTTC. Protein product: CASSQIAVAGVRYNEQFF.